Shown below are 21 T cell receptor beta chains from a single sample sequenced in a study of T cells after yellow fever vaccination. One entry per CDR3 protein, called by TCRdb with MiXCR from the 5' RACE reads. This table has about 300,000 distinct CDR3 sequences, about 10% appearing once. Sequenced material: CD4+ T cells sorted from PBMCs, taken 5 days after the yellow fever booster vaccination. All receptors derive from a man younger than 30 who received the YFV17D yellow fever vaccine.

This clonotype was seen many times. The CDR3 loop is CAAQGLRGHGYTF. CDR3 coding DNA: TGTGCCGCTCAGGGGCTACGAGGCCATGGCTACACCTTC. The V and J genes are TRBV10-3 and TRBJ1-2, with D possibly being TRBD1 (6 bases). Germline V CDR1 and CDR2: ENHRY, SYGVKD. The length of the CDR3 is 13 residues. Trimming took off 11 bases at V and 6 bases at J, with 19 bases between the two ends.

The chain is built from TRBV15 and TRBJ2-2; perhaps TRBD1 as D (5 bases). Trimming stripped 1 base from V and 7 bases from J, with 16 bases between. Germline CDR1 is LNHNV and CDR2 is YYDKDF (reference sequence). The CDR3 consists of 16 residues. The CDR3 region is CATSRVRAGHGGELFF. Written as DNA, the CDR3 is TGTGCCACCAGCAGAGTTCGGGCAGGGCACGGCGGGGAGCTGTTTTTT. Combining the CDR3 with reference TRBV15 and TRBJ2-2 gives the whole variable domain DAMVIQNPRYQVTQFGKPVTLSCSQTLNHNVMYWYQQKSSQAPKLLFHYYDKDFNNEADTPDNFQSRRPNTSFCFLDIRSPGLGDTAMYLCATSRVRAGHGGELFFGEGSRLTVL.

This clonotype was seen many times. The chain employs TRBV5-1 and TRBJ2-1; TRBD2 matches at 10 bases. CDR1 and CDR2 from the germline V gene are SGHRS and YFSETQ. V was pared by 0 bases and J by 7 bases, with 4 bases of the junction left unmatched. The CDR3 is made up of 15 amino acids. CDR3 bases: TGCGCCAGCAGCTTGGAAGCGGGGGGGCCTAATGAGCAGTTCTTC. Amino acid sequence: CASSLEAGGPNEQFF.

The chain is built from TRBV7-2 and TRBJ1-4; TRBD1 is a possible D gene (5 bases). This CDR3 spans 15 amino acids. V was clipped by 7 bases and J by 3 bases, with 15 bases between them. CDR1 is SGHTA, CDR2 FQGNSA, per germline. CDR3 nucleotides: TGTGCCAGCAAGAGGGGTCGGGGAGCTAATGAAAAACTGTTTTTT. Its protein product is CASKRGRGANEKLFF.

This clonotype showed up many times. CDR3 in DNA: TGTGCCAGCAGCTCACAGCCGGTGGAGACCCAGTACTTC. This codes for CASSSQPVETQYF. The chain carries TRBV11-2 and TRBJ2-5; no definite D call. Germline CDR1 and CDR2: SGHAT and FQNNGV. V was pared by 4 bases and J by 5 bases, with 11 bases between. The CDR3 extends over 13 amino acids.

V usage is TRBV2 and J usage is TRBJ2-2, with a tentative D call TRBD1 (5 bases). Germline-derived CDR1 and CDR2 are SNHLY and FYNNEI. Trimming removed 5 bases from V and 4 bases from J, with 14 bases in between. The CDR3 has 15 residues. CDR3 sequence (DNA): TGTGCCAGCAGTACCCAGGGTCGGAGCACCGGGGAGCTGTTTTTT. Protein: CASSTQGRSTGELFF.

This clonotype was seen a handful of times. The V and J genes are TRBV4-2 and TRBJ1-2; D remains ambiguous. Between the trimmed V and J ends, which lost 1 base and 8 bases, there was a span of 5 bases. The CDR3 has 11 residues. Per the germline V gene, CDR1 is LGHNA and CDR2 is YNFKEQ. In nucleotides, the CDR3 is TGTGCCAGCAGCCAAGGAAGGGGCTACACCTTC. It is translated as CASSQGRGYTF.

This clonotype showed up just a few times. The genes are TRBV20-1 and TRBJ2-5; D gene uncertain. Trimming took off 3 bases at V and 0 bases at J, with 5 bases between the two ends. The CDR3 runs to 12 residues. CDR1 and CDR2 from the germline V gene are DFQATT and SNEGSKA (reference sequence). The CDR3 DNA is TGCAGTGCTAGCCTCTACCAAGAGACCCAGTACTTC. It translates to CSASLYQETQYF.

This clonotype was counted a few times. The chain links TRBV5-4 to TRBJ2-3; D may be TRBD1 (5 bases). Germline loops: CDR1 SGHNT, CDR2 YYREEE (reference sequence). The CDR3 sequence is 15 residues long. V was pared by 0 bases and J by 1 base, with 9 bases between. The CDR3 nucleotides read TGTGCCAGCAGCTTGGCCGACAGCCGCACAGATACGCAGTATTTT. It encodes CASSLADSRTDTQYF.

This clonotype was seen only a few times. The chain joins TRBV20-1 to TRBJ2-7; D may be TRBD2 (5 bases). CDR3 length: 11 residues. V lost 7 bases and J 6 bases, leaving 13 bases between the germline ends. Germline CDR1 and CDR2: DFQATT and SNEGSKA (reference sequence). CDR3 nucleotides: TGCAGTGGACAACGCGGGCTCGAGCAGTACTTC. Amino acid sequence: CSGQRGLEQYF.

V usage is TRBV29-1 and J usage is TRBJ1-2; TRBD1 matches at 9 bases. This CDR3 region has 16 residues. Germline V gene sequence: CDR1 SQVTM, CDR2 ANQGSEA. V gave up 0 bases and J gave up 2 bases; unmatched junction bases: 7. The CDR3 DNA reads TGCAGCGTTGAAGATCCAGGGACAGGGAGGAACTATGGCTACACCTTC. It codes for CSVEDPGTGRNYGYTF.

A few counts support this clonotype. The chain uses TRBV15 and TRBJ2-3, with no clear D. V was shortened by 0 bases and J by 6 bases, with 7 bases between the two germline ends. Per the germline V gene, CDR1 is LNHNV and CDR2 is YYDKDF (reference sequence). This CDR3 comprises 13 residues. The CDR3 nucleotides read TGTGCCACCAGCAGAGATCGAGCCGATACGCAGTATTTT. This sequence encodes CATSRDRADTQYF. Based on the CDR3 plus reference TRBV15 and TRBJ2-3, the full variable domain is DAMVIQNPRYQVTQFGKPVTLSCSQTLNHNVMYWYQQKSSQAPKLLFHYYDKDFNNEADTPDNFQSRRPNTSFCFLDIRSPGLGDTAMYLCATSRDRADTQYFGPGTRLTVL.

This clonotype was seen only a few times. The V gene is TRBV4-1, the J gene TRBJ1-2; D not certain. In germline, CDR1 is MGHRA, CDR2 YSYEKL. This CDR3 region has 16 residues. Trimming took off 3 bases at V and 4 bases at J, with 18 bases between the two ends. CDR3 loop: CASSHPSGRPTYGYTF. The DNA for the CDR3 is TGCGCCAGCAGCCACCCCTCAGGACGACCCACCTATGGCTACACCTTC.

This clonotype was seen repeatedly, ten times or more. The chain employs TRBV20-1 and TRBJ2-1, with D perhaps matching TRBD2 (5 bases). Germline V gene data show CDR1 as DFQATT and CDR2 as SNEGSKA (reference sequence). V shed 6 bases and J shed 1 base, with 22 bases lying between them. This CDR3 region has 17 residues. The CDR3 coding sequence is TGCAGTGCCCTACAACGCAGGTCTTCGGGGTCCTACAATGAGCAGTTCTTC. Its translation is CSALQRRSSGSYNEQFF.

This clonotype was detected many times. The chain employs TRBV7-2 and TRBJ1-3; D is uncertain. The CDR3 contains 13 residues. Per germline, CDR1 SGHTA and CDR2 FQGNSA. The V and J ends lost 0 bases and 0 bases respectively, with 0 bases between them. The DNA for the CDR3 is TGTGCCAGCAGCTTAGCCTCTGGAAACACCATATATTTT. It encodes CASSLASGNTIYF.

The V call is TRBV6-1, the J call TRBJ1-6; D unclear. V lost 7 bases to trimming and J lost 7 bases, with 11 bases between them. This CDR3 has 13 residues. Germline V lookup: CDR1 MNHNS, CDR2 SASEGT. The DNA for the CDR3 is TGTGCCAGCACTCTGAGCGGGAATTCACCCCTCCACTTT. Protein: CASTLSGNSPLHF.

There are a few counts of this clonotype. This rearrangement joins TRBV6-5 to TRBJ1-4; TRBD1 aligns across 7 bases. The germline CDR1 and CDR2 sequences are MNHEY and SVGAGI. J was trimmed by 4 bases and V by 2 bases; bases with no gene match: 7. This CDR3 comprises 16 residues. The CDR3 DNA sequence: TGTGCCAGCAGTTACGACAGGGTGAGGGGTAATGAAAAACTGTTTTTT. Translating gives CASSYDRVRGNEKLFF.

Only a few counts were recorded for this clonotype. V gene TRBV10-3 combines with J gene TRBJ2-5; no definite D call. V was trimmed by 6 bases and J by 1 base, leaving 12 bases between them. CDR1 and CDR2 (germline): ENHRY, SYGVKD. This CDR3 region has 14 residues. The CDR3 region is CAISEAGFQETQYF. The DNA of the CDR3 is TGTGCCATCAGCGAGGCCGGGTTCCAAGAGACCCAGTACTTC.

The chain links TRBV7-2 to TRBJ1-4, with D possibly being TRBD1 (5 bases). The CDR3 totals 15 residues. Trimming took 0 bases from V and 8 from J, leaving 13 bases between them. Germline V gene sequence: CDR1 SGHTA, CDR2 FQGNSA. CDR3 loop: CASSLAAGRAEKLFF. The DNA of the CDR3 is TGTGCCAGCAGCTTAGCGGCAGGGCGGGCCGAAAAACTGTTTTTT.

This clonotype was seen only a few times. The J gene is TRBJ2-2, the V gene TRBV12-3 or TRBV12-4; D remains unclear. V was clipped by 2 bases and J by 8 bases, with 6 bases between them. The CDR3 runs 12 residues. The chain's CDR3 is CASSLRVGELFF. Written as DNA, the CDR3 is TGTGCCAGCAGTTTACGGGTTGGGGAGCTGTTTTTT.

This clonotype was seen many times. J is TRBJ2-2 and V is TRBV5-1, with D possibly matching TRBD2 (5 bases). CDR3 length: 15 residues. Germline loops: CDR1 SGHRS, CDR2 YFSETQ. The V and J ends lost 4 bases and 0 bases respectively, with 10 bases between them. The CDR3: CASSEGQANTGELFF. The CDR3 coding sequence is TGCGCCAGCAGCGAGGGTCAGGCGAACACCGGGGAGCTGTTTTTT.